Below are 29 T cell receptor beta chains sequenced from a single sample in a study of Ad26.COV2.S vaccination and SARS-CoV-2 variants. Indicated treatment: 19 received Ad26.COV2.S at low or high dose, single or two shots; 5 received placebo; per-sample allocation not given. Each sample was drawn 63 days after the first injection (of vaccine or placebo). Here immunoSEQ multiplex PCR was the method, and the copy in TCRdb shows in-frame clones only, minus some. The sample lists a few hundred thousand clones, over 75% occurring once. Sequenced material: peripheral blood, taken in a trial of Ad26.COV2.S vaccine versus placebo. The receptors originated from a person aged 18-60 years who received the Ad26.COV2.S COVID-19 vaccine or a placebo.

The gene calls are TRBV2 and TRBJ2-5; 8 bases fit TRBD1. This CDR3 region has 12 residues. Germline-derived CDR1 and CDR2 are SNHLY and FYNNEI. With 7 bases clipped from V and 2 bases from J, the junction kept 0 bases outside the gene matches. CDR3 sequence: CASNRGQETQYF. CDR3 nucleotides: TGTGCCAGCAACAGGGGGCAAGAGACCCAGTACTTC.

This sequence joins TRBV19 and TRBJ2-1; the match to TRBD1 covers 8 bases. The J segment lost 4 bases and the V segment lost 7 bases, leaving 6 bases of the junction unmatched. The CDR3 has 14 residues. Looked up from germline, CDR1 is LNHDA and CDR2 is SQIVND (reference sequence). CDR3 sequence reads: CASKPGQEYNEQFF. The CDR3 nucleotides read TGTGCCAGTAAACCGGGACAGGAGTACAATGAGCAGTTCTTC.

The rearrangement joins TRBV3-1 (or the pseudogene TRBV3-2) to TRBJ2-7, with no clear D. The CDR3 extends over 15 amino acids. Trimming took 3 bases from V and 4 from J, leaving 16 bases between them. The germline CDR1 and CDR2 sequences are LGHDT and YNNKEL (reference sequence). Here the CDR3 reads CASSHSRIWTYEQYF. The DNA for the CDR3 is TGTGCCAGCAGCCATAGCAGAATATGGACGTACGAGCAGTACTTC.

The CDR3 nucleotides are TGTGCCACCAGTGGGACCGACCTCTGGGAGACCCAGTACTTC. Amino acid sequence: CATSGTDLWETQYF. The V gene is TRBV24-1, the J gene TRBJ2-5; D remains ambiguous. The V gene lost 5 bases and the J gene lost 5 bases, with 14 bases spanning the gap. The CDR3 covers 14 residues. Germline CDR1 is KGHDR and CDR2 is SFDVKD.

This clone was seen once. The chain employs TRBV5-4 and TRBJ2-5; D assignment may be TRBD1 or TRBD2 (5 bases each). The CDR3 contains 15 residues. Trimming shortened V by 2 bases and J by 1 base, and 12 bases separated the two germline ends. Germline V gene sequence: CDR1 SGHNT, CDR2 YYREEE (reference sequence). The CDR3 reads CASSFLGDPQETQYF. Here the CDR3 DNA reads TGTGCCAGCAGCTTTCTGGGGGACCCCCAAGAGACCCAGTACTTC.

The gene calls are TRBV19 and TRBJ1-1; no clear D. This CDR3 is built from 15 residues. V was pared by 7 bases and J by 4 bases, with 19 bases between. Germline values: CDR1 LNHDA, CDR2 SQIVND (reference sequence). The CDR3 DNA reads TGTGCCAGTACCAAGAAGCGTGAGGGTTCCACTGAAGCTTTCTTT. It specifies CASTKKREGSTEAFF.

The V call is TRBV2, the J call TRBJ2-7, with 10 nucleotides matching TRBD2. This CDR3 comprises 12 residues. Germline V gene lookup returns CDR1 SNHLY and CDR2 FYNNEI. Trimming at V came to 3 bases and at J to 12 bases, leaving 5 bases not matched to a gene. The CDR3 protein is CASSEPGLAWYF. The DNA for the CDR3 is TGTGCCAGCAGTGAGCCGGGACTAGCGTGGTACTTC.

The chain uses TRBV10-3 and TRBJ1-2, with 9 positions matching TRBD1. The J segment lost 3 bases and the V segment lost 4 bases, leaving 9 bases of the junction unmatched. The CDR3 loop spans 16 amino acids. Germline CDR1 and CDR2: ENHRY and SYGVKD. CDR3 region: CAISAGQGAGDYGYTF. CDR3 nucleotides: TGTGCCATCAGTGCGGGACAGGGTGCCGGGGACTATGGCTACACCTTC.

This clone has a single count. The chain uses TRBV6-6 and TRBJ1-6; a possible D gene is TRBD1 (5 bases). The V end lost 6 bases, the J end lost 6 bases, and 9 bases lay between the germline ends. The CDR3 consists of 13 residues. Germline V lookup: CDR1 MNHNY, CDR2 SVGAGI (reference sequence). The CDR3, as DNA: TGTGCCAGCAGCCCTCAGGGTAATTCACCCCTCCACTTT. This translates into CASSPQGNSPLHF.

The chain carries TRBV6-2 or TRBV6-3 and TRBJ1-1; 7 nucleotides agree with TRBD1. Trimming took 4 bases from V and 5 from J; bases not matched to a gene: 7. The CDR3 spans 14 residues. Germline V gene lookup returns CDR1 MNHEY and CDR2 SVGEGT. The CDR3 sequence: CASSSYRGGTEAFF. The CDR3 coding sequence is TGTGCCAGCAGTTCCTACAGGGGTGGGACTGAAGCTTTCTTT.

The chain joins TRBV30 to TRBJ1-2, with D unresolved. V was trimmed by 0 bases and J by 6 bases, leaving 8 bases between them. Germline lookup yields CDR1 GTSNPN and CDR2 SVGIG (reference sequence). CDR3 length: 12 residues. The CDR3 bases are TGTGCCTGGAGTGTAGTTACGGATGGCTACACCTTC. This gives the protein CAWSVVTDGYTF. The full variable domain, rest sourced from reference TRBV30 and TRBJ1-2, is SQTIHQWPATLVQPVGSPLSLECTVEGTSNPNLYWYRQAAGRGLQLLFYSVGIGQISSEVPQNLSASRPQDRQFILSSKKLLLSDSGFYLCAWSVVTDGYTFGSGTRLTVV.

V and J are TRBV6-5 and TRBJ2-7; tentative D call: TRBD2 (6 bases). V gave up 2 bases and J gave up 3 bases, with 14 bases separating them. Germline V lookup: CDR1 MNHEY, CDR2 SVGAGI. The CDR3 extends over 15 amino acids. DNA for the CDR3: TGTGCCAGCAGTTACACGGTGGGGGGAGGCTACGAGCAGTACTTC. Protein sequence: CASSYTVGGGYEQYF.

The gene calls are TRBV24-1 and TRBJ2-5; D may correspond to TRBD1 or TRBD2 (6 bases each). Per germline, CDR1 KGHDR and CDR2 SFDVKD. The CDR3 runs to 13 residues. Trimming cost V 1 base and J 7 bases, with 9 bases left between them. This chain's CDR3 is CATSDFSGATQYF. DNA of the CDR3: TGTGCCACCAGTGATTTTTCGGGGGCGACCCAGTACTTC.

This chain joins TRBV12-5 and TRBJ2-2; D is undetermined. This CDR3 spans 13 amino acids. CDR1 LGHNT and CDR2 FRNRAP come from the germline V gene. V was trimmed by 1 base and J by 6 bases, leaving 6 bases between them. The CDR3 region has the DNA TGTGCTAGTGGTTTGGAGTGGGCCGGGGAGCTGTTTTTT. It is translated as CASGLEWAGELFF.

The CDR3 nucleotides read TGTGCCACCACGGAGGGCACAGATACGCAGTATTTT. Encoded protein: CATTEGTDTQYF. V gene TRBV28 combines with J gene TRBJ2-3; tentative D call: TRBD2 (5 bases). Germline CDR1 and CDR2: MDHEN and SYDVKM. The V gene lost 10 bases and the J gene lost 1 base, with 9 bases spanning the gap. This CDR3 spans 12 amino acids.

The chain joins TRBV3-1 (or the pseudogene TRBV3-2) to TRBJ2-3; perhaps D is TRBD1 or TRBD2 (6 bases each). Trimming took off 2 bases at V and 4 bases at J, with 10 bases between the two ends. CDR1 is LGHDT and CDR2 is YNNKEL in the germline V gene (reference sequence). The CDR3 runs to 14 residues. CDR3 nucleotide sequence: TGTGCCAGCAGCCAAAGGGGGGTACCAGATACGCAGTATTTT. Amino acids: CASSQRGVPDTQYF.

This clone was found a few times. J is TRBJ1-5 and V is TRBV27; TRBD1 aligns across 7 bases. Germline CDR1 MNHEY, CDR2 SMNVEV (reference sequence). Unmatched junction bases numbered 10, after V lost 5 bases and J lost 6 bases. The CDR3 totals 15 residues. The CDR3 nucleotides read TGTGCCAGCAGTCCCCTGGGACAGTACGGTCAGCCCCAGCATTTT. It is translated as CASSPLGQYGQPQHF.

A single count supports this clone. V and J are TRBV11-2 and TRBJ1-5; TRBD1 matches 7 bases. J was trimmed by 11 bases and V by 0 bases; bases with no gene match: 10. Germline lookup yields CDR1 SGHAT and CDR2 FQNNGV. The CDR3 is 15 residues long. The CDR3 region has the DNA TGTGCCAGCAGCTTAGATGGCAGGGGGGTCGAGTCCCAGCATTTT. It translates to CASSLDGRGVESQHF.

This clone has just a few counts. V and J are TRBV7-9 and TRBJ2-7; D not certain. The V gene's germline CDR1 is SEHNR and CDR2 FQNEAQ (reference sequence). V was pared by 5 bases and J by 5 bases, with 10 bases between. The CDR3 has 12 amino acids. The CDR3 region is CASSRDSDEQYF. As DNA, the CDR3 is TGTGCCAGCAGCCGCGACTCGGACGAGCAGTACTTC.

The J gene is TRBJ2-7, the V gene TRBV4-3, with no clear D. Germline CDR1 reads LGHNA; CDR2 reads YSLEER. The CDR3 is 14 residues long. V was trimmed by 2 bases and J by 0 bases, leaving 8 bases between them. Here the CDR3 reads CASSQFKSSYEQYF. The CDR3 nucleotides read TGCGCCAGCAGCCAATTCAAAAGCTCCTACGAGCAGTACTTC.

Only one count was recorded for this clone. The V gene is TRBV12-3 or TRBV12-4, the J gene TRBJ1-2; D call uncertain. V dropped 6 bases and J dropped 0 bases, with 8 bases sitting between them. There are 13 residues in the CDR3. CDR3 loop: CASRRQPNYGYTF. The CDR3 coding sequence is TGTGCCAGCAGACGCCAGCCTAACTATGGCTACACCTTC.

V and J are TRBV30 and TRBJ1-3; 8 bases align to TRBD1. CDR3 length: 14 amino acids. Trimming at V came to 4 bases and at J to 2 bases, leaving 4 bases not matched to a gene. Germline V gene lookup returns CDR1 GTSNPN and CDR2 SVGIG (reference sequence). The CDR3 DNA is TGTGCCTGGAACGGACAGGGAACTGGAAACACCATATATTTT. Amino acids: CAWNGQGTGNTIYF.

This chain connects TRBV2 to TRBJ2-1; the match to TRBD1 covers 7 bases. This CDR3 is 14 amino acids long. CDR1 and CDR2 (germline): SNHLY, FYNNEI. The V and J ends lost 9 bases and 0 bases, in that order; junction bases with no gene match: 5. CDR3 nucleotides: TGTGCCAGTGTCCGGGACAGCTCCTACAATGAGCAGTTCTTC. Its protein product is CASVRDSSYNEQFF.

The J gene is TRBJ2-5, the V gene TRBV7-2, with D hard to call. Germline-derived CDR1 and CDR2 are SGHTA and FQGNSA. The germline V and J ends were trimmed by 6 bases and 5 bases, with 13 bases remaining between them. The CDR3 sequence is 13 residues long. CDR3 residues: CASRPSGVETQYF. The CDR3 region has the DNA TGTGCCAGCAGGCCCTCAGGCGTGGAGACCCAGTACTTC.

Here the CDR3 reads CASSLSSGLSSYNEQFF. The CDR3 DNA follows: TGTGCCAGCAGCTTGTCTAGCGGGTTAAGCTCCTACAATGAGCAGTTCTTC. The chain joins TRBV7-3 to TRBJ2-1; 8 nucleotides line up with TRBD2. CDR1 SGHTA and CDR2 FQGTGA come from the germline V gene. This CDR3 comprises 17 residues. Unmatched junction bases numbered 7, after V lost 3 bases and J lost 0 bases.

The chain employs TRBV15 and TRBJ1-3; D remains ambiguous. The CDR3 is 16 residues long. Per germline, CDR1 LNHNV and CDR2 YYDKDF (reference sequence). V dropped 0 bases and J dropped 0 bases, with 9 bases sitting between them. The CDR3 loop reads CATSRERNPSGNTIYF. The CDR3 region has the DNA TGTGCCACCAGCAGAGAACGAAACCCCTCTGGAAACACCATATATTTT.

This chain uses TRBV6-5 with TRBJ1-1; TRBD1 might be the D (5 bases). The germline V gene has CDR1 MNHEY and CDR2 SVGAGI. The CDR3 is made up of 13 amino acids. The V end was cut by 3 bases, the J end by 3 bases, with 8 bases between. As DNA, the CDR3 is TGTGCCAGCAGTTATAAAGGGGACACTGAAGCTTTCTTT. Translated: CASSYKGDTEAFF.

V gene TRBV15 combines with J gene TRBJ1-6, with no clear D. Looked up from germline, CDR1 is LNHNV and CDR2 is YYDKDF (reference sequence). The CDR3 runs 16 residues. V shed 6 bases and J shed 1 base, with 13 bases lying between them. This CDR3 is CATSGGPGSYNSPLHF. CDR3 bases: TGTGCCACCAGTGGAGGTCCGGGGTCCTATAATTCACCCCTCCACTTT.

The chain carries TRBV6-5 and TRBJ1-1; TRBD1 might be the D (5 bases). Germline V gene data show CDR1 as MNHEY and CDR2 as SVGAGI. The CDR3 extends over 13 amino acids. V lost 7 bases to trimming and J lost 1 base, with 10 bases between them. CDR3: CASNVGGNTEAFF. DNA for the CDR3: TGTGCCAGCAACGTCGGGGGGAACACTGAAGCTTTCTTT.